One sample yielded the 16 T cell receptor beta chains listed below, sequenced in a study of blood T cell repertoires in COVID-19. Generated by immunoSEQ multiplex PCR, the TCRdb table keeps only in-frame clones and is missing some. Of 130,000 to 150,000 clones in the sample, 75% to 90% were seen once. Sequenced input: PBMCs or T cells enriched from blood (not recorded which). All receptors derive from a man in his sixties who had recovered from COVID-19.

The V and J genes are TRBV4-2 and TRBJ2-7; D gene uncertain. This CDR3 is built from 12 residues. Trimming took 0 bases from V and 5 from J, leaving 5 bases between them. The germline V gene encodes CDR1 LGHNA and CDR2 YNFKEQ. Here the CDR3 DNA reads TGTGCCAGCAGCCAAGATTACAACGAGCAGTACTTC. Amino acid sequence: CASSQDYNEQYF.

J is TRBJ1-2 and V is TRBV3-1 (or the pseudogene TRBV3-2); a possible D gene is TRBD1 (5 bases). Germline-derived CDR1 and CDR2 are LGHDT and YNNKEL (reference sequence). Trimming cost V 9 bases and J 2 bases, with 10 bases left between them. The CDR3 runs to 12 residues. CDR3: CASSRGNYGYTF. CDR3 bases: TGTGCCAGTTCTCGGGGGAACTATGGCTACACCTTC.

This clone appeared a single time. J is TRBJ2-7 and V is TRBV6-5; D perhaps matches TRBD1 (6 bases). This CDR3 has 15 amino acids. CDR1 and CDR2 (germline): MNHEY, SVGAGI. Trimming left V 6 bases short and J 3 bases short, with 18 bases between. CDR3: CASSLPRGVIYEQYF. CDR3 DNA sequence: TGTGCCAGCAGCCTCCCCAGGGGCGTGATCTACGAGCAGTACTTC.

Comments on this clone: Other DNA sequences from this sample encode an identical CDR3 as well. The rearrangement uses TRBV15 and TRBJ1-3; no clear D gene. Germline lookup yields CDR1 LNHNV and CDR2 YYDKDF (reference sequence). V was clipped by 0 bases and J by 0 bases, with 6 bases between them. The CDR3 is made up of 15 amino acids. CDR3 loop: CATSRDRVSGNTIYF. The CDR3 DNA is TGTGCCACCAGCAGAGATCGGGTCTCTGGAAACACCATATATTTT.

The chain carries TRBV19 and TRBJ2-5; the D gene is possibly TRBD1 (6 bases). In germline, CDR1 is LNHDA, CDR2 SQIVND (reference sequence). This CDR3 region has 17 residues. The V end was cut by 3 bases, the J end by 0 bases, with 17 bases between. CDR3 nucleotide sequence: TGTGCCAGTAGTATCAGGGGATCGACCCGATACCAAGAGACCCAGTACTTC. Amino acids: CASSIRGSTRYQETQYF.

This chain uses TRBV6-5 with TRBJ2-1; 9 bases align to TRBD1. Germline CDR1 MNHEY, CDR2 SVGAGI. This CDR3 is built from 14 residues. V was clipped by 2 bases and J by 13 bases; unmatched bases: 9. The CDR3 loop is CASSYGSGTGFQFF. The CDR3 coding sequence is TGTGCCAGCAGTTACGGCTCCGGGACAGGGTTCCAGTTCTTC.

This chain joins TRBV27 and TRBJ2-1; TRBD2 matches at 7 bases. This CDR3 spans 15 amino acids. CDR1 and CDR2 from the germline V gene are MNHEY and SMNVEV (reference sequence). V was clipped by 4 bases and J by 1 base; unmatched bases: 4. The CDR3 reads CASSSGGVSYNEQFF. The CDR3 region has the DNA TGTGCCAGCAGTTCTGGGGGGGTGTCCTACAATGAGCAGTTCTTC.

V is TRBV3-1 (or the pseudogene TRBV3-2) and J is TRBJ1-2; 11 bases are shared with TRBD1. Germline CDR1 and CDR2: LGHDT and YNNKEL (reference sequence). Trimming at V came to 3 bases and at J to 7 bases, leaving 7 bases not matched to a gene. This CDR3 is built from 15 residues. The CDR3 is CASSHHGQGAFGYTF. The CDR3, as DNA: TGTGCCAGCAGCCACCACGGACAGGGGGCTTTTGGCTACACCTTC.

The rearrangement uses TRBV19 and TRBJ2-5; D not resolved. The CDR3 consists of 12 residues. Trimming left V 6 bases short and J 4 bases short, with 9 bases between. The germline V gene encodes CDR1 LNHDA and CDR2 SQIVND (reference sequence). DNA for the CDR3: TGTGCCAGTAGCCGTCCGGGAGAGACCCAGTACTTC. Its protein product is CASSRPGETQYF.

The V and J genes are TRBV5-1 and TRBJ2-1; D possibly corresponds to TRBD2 (5 bases). V was trimmed by 5 bases and J by 1 base, leaving 16 bases between them. Germline CDR1 reads SGHRS; CDR2 reads YFSETQ. The CDR3 is made up of 16 amino acids. CDR3 amino acids: CASRVEAVTSYNEQFF. CDR3 DNA sequence: TGCGCCAGCAGAGTGGAGGCTGTTACTTCCTACAATGAGCAGTTCTTC.

The chain links TRBV5-6 to TRBJ2-7; 7 nucleotides agree with TRBD2. V lost 4 bases, J lost 3 bases, and 7 bases stayed unmatched. This CDR3 region has 14 residues. CDR1 SGHDT and CDR2 YYEEEE come from the germline V gene. The CDR3 coding sequence is TGTGCCAGCAGCCAAACATGGACTAGCTACGAGCAGTACTTC. Translated, it gives CASSQTWTSYEQYF.

The chain joins TRBV11-3 to TRBJ1-4; unclear D gene. V shed 2 bases and J shed 8 bases, with 21 bases lying between them. CDR3 length: 17 residues. Per germline, CDR1 SGHNT and CDR2 YENEEA. The CDR3 nucleotides are TGTGCCAGCAGCTTAAAGGCGGCCGATCTCGCCTGGGAAAAACTGTTTTTT. Protein sequence: CASSLKAADLAWEKLFF.

The V gene is TRBV5-1, the J gene TRBJ2-3; weak D call: TRBD2 (6 bases). Germline assignment: CDR1 SGHRS and CDR2 YFSETQ. This CDR3 comprises 14 residues. V was shortened by 4 bases and J by 1 base, with 10 bases between the two germline ends. The CDR3 DNA reads TGCGCCAGCAGCCCTGAGCGGGGCACAGATACGCAGTATTTT. Protein product: CASSPERGTDTQYF. The variable domain in full, completed from reference TRBV5-1 and TRBJ2-3, reads KAGVTQTPRYLIKTRGQQVTLSCSPISGHRSVSWYQQTPGQGLQFLFEYFSETQRNKGNFPGRFSGRQFSNSRSEMNVSTLELGDSALYLCASSPERGTDTQYFGPGTRLTVL.

This chain connects TRBV10-1 to TRBJ2-3; no reliable D call. This CDR3 comprises 15 residues. The V gene lost 0 bases and the J gene lost 3 bases, with 10 bases spanning the gap. CDR1 and CDR2 (germline): WNHNN, SYGVQD (reference sequence). CDR3 sequence (DNA): TGCGCCAGCAGTGAGTCCGAGGTCTGGACAGATACGCAGTATTTT. This codes for CASSESEVWTDTQYF.

Concerning this clone itself: This same CDR3 is encoded by further DNA sequences in the sample. The CDR3 region is CASSQDGTEGNTIYF. The CDR3 DNA reads TGTGCCAGCAGCCAAGATGGGACAGAGGGAAACACCATATATTTT. The chain uses TRBV4-2 and TRBJ1-3; 7 nucleotides align to TRBD1. Per the germline V gene, CDR1 is LGHNA and CDR2 is YNFKEQ. The ends lost 0 bases at V and 4 bases at J; junction bases unmatched: 3. The CDR3 consists of 15 residues.

The chain joins TRBV6-5 to TRBJ1-1; 9 bases map to TRBD1. With V trimmed by 8 bases and J by 11 bases, 9 bases remained unmatched. Looked up from germline, CDR1 is MNHEY and CDR2 is SVGAGI. The CDR3 has 12 residues. The CDR3 DNA is TGTGCCAGCTTTAGGGACAGGGTTGCGGCTTTCTTT. The encoded protein is CASFRDRVAAFF.